This T cell receptor beta chain was identified in a study of OX40 agonist ivuxolimab in advanced cancers. In the study overall: In this trial design, patients received ivuxolimab intravenously at 0.01 to 10 mg/kg every 2 weeks.

The CDR3 contains 15 residues. V lost 4 bases and J 4 bases, leaving 14 bases between the germline ends. Germline V CDR1 and CDR2: LGHNA, YSLEER. As concerns this clone: Antigen unknown. This CDR3 is also generated by other DNA sequences in the sample.

Data came from immunoSEQ multiplex PCR; TCRdb stores just in-frame clones and leaves some out. The data hold about 70,000 clones, with 80% to 90% observed a single time. The study's findings and limits: Researchers did not determine the expanded peripheral T cells' antigen specificity.

The sequenced sample was CD4+ or CD8+ T cells sorted from blood, obtained in a trial of the OX40 agonist ivuxolimab. The receptor comes from an adult with an advanced solid tumor such as melanoma, head and neck, liver or kidney cancer. The chain uses TRBV4-3 and TRBJ1-3, with a possible D match to TRBD1 (5 bases). CDR3 bases: TGCGCCAGCAGCCCGAGGATAGGGGCGGGAAACACCATATATTTT. Protein: CASSPRIGAGNTIYF.